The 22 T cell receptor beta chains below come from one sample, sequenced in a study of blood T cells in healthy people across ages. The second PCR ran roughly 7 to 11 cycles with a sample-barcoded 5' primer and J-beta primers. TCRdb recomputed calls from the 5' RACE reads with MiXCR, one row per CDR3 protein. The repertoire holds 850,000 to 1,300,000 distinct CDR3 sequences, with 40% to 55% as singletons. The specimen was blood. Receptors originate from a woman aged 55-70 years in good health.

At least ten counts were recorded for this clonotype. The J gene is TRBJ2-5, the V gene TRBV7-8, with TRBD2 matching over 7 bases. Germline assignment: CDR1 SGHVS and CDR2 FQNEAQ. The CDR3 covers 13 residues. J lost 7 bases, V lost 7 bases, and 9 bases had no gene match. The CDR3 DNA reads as TGTGCCAGCACCCCTCGTGGGGGGGGGACCCAGTACTTC. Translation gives CASTPRGGGTQYF. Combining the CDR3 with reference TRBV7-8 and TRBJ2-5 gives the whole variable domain GAGVSQSPRYKVAKRGQDVALRCDPISGHVSLFWYQQALGQGPEFLTYFQNEAQLDKSGLPSDRFFAERPEGSVSTLKIQRTQQEDSAVYLCASTPRGGGTQYFGPGTRLLVL.

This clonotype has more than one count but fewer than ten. The CDR3 sequence is CASRIAGVGANVLTF. For the CDR3, the DNA is TGTGCCAGCAGGATAGCGGGAGTTGGGGCCAACGTCCTGACTTTC. This sequence joins TRBV3-1 and TRBJ2-6, with 9 bases identical to TRBD2. The J segment lost 3 bases and the V segment lost 6 bases, leaving 3 bases of the junction unmatched. Germline V lookup: CDR1 LGHDT, CDR2 YNNKEL (reference sequence). This CDR3 has 15 amino acids.

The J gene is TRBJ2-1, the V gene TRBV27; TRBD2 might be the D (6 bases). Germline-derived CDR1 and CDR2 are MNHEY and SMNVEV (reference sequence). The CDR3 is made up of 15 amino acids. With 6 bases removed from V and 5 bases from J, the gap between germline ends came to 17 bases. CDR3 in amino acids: CASRLGDFGDNEQFF. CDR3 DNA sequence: TGTGCCAGCAGACTCGGGGACTTTGGGGACAATGAGCAGTTCTTC.

The chain's CDR3 is CASSLSTSPRETQYF. Here the CDR3 DNA reads TGTGCCAGCTCACTCTCGACTAGCCCCAGGGAGACCCAGTACTTC. J is TRBJ2-7 and V is TRBV18; 7 nucleotides agree with TRBD2. The last part of the DNA fits TRBJ2-5 better; the J call may be wrong. Germline CDR1 and CDR2: KGHSH and LQKENI. The CDR3 totals 15 residues.

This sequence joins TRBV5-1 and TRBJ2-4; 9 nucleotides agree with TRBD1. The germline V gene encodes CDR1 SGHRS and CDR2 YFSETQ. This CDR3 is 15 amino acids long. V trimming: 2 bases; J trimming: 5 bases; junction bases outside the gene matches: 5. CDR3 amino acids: CASSLDRGSQNIQYF. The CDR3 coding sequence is TGCGCCAGCAGCTTAGACAGGGGGTCACAAAACATTCAGTACTTC.

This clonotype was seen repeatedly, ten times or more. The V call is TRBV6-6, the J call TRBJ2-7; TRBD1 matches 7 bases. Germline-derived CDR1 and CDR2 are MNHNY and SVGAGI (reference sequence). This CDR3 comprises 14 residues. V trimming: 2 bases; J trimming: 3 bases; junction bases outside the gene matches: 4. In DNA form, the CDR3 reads TGTGCCAGCAGTTACGCTACAGGGGTCTACGAGCAGTACTTC. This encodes CASSYATGVYEQYF.

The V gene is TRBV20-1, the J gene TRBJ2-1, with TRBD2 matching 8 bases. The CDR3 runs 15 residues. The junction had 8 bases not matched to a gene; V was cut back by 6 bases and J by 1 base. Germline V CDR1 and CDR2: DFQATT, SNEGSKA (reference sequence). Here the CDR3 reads CSAIEAGVSYNEQFF. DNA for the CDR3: TGCAGTGCCATTGAAGCGGGAGTTTCCTACAATGAGCAGTTCTTC.

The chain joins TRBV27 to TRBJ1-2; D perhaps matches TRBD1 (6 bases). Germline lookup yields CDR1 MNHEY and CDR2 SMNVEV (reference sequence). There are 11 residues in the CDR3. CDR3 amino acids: CAVGGGRGYTF. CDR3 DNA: TGTGCTGTTGGCGGGGGGCGAGGCTACACCTTC.

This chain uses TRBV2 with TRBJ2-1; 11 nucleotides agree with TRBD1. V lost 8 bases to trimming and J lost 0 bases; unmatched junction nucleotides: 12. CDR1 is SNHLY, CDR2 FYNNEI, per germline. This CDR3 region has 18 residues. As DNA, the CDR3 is TGTGCCAGCCAATTGGGGGACAGGGGGATAAGCTCCTACAATGAGCAGTTCTTC. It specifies CASQLGDRGISSYNEQFF.

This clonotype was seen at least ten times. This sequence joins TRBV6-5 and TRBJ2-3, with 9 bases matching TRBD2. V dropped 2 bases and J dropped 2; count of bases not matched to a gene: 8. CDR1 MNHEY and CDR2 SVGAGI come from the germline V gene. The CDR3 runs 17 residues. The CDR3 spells CASSYDSAGGTTDTQYF. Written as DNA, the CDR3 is TGTGCCAGCAGTTACGACTCGGCGGGAGGGACCACAGATACGCAGTATTTT.

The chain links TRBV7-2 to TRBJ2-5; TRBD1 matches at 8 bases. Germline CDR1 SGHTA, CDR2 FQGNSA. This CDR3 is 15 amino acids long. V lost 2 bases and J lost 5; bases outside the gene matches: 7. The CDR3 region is CASSLRTGMRETQYF. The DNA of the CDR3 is TGTGCCAGCAGCTTAAGGACAGGGATGAGGGAGACCCAGTACTTC.

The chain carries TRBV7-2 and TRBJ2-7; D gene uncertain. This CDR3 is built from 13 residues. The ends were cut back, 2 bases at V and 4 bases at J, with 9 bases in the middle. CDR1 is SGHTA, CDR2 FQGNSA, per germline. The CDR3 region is CASSLSPRYEQYF. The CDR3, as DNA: TGTGCCAGCAGCTTATCTCCGAGATACGAGCAGTACTTC.

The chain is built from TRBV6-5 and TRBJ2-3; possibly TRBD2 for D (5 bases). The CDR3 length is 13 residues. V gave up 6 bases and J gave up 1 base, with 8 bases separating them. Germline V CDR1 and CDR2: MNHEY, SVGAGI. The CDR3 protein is CASRQRGTDTQYF. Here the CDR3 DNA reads TGTGCCAGCAGACAGAGGGGCACAGATACGCAGTATTTT.

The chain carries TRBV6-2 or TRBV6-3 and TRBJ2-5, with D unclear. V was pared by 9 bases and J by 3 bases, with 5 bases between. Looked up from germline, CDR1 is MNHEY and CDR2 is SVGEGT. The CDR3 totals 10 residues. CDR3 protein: CARTEETQYF. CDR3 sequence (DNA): TGTGCCAGAACCGAAGAGACCCAGTACTTC.

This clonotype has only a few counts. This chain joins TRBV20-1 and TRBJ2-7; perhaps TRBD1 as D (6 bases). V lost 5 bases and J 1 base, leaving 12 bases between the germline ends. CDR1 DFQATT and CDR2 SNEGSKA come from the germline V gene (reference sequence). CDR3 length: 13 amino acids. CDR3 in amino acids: CSAAGTPSYEQYF. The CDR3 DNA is TGCAGTGCTGCCGGGACACCTTCCTACGAGCAGTACTTC.

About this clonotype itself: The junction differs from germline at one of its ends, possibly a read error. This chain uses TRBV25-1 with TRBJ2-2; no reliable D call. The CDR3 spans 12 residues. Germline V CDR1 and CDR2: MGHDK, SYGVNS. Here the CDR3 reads CANSRLSGELFF. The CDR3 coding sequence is TGTGCCAACAGTCGACTTTCCGGGGAGCTGTTTTTT.

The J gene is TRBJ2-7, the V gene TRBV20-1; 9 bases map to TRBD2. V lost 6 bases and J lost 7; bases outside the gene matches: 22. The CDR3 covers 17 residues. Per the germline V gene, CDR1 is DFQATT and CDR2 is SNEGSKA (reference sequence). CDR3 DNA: TGCAGTGCCGAAGGTTTAAGCGGGAGGAGGGCCTACAATGAGCAGTACTTC. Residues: CSAEGLSGRRAYNEQYF.

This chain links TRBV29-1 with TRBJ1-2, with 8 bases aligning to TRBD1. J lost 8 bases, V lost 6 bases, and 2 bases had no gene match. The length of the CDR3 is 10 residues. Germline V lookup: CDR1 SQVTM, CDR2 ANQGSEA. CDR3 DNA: TGCAGCGTGACAGGGGCCGGCTACACCTTC. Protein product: CSVTGAGYTF.

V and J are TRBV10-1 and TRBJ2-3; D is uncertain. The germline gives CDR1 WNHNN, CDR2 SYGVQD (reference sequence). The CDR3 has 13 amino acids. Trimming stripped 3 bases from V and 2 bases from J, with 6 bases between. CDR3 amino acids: CASSDTNTDTQYF. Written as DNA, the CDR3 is TGCGCCAGCAGTGATACTAACACAGATACGCAGTATTTT.

The CDR3 reads CSARAWGGTVYEQYF. The DNA of the CDR3 is TGCAGTGCTAGGGCTTGGGGGGGGACAGTCTACGAGCAGTACTTC. The chain recombines TRBV20-1 with TRBJ2-7; D is tentatively TRBD1 or TRBD2 (7 bases each). Germline CDR1 and CDR2: DFQATT and SNEGSKA (reference sequence). The V end lost 3 bases, the J end lost 3 bases, and 18 bases lay between the germline ends. This CDR3 comprises 15 residues.

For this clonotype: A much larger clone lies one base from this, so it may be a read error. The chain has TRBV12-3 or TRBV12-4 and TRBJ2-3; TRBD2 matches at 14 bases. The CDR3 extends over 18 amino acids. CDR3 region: CASSGLAGGGVGTDAQYF. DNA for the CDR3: TGTGCCAGCAGCGGACTAGCGGGAGGAGGGGTAGGCACAGATGCGCAGTATTTT.

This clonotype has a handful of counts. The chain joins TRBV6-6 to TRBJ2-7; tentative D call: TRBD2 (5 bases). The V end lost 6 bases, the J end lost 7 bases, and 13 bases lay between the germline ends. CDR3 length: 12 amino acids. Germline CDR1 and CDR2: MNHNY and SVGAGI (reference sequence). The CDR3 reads CASSQGPGEQYF. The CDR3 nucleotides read TGTGCCAGCAGCCAAGGCCCGGGGGAGCAGTACTTC.